A single sample gave rise to the 32 T cell receptor beta chains below, sequenced in a study of beta chain features in type 1 diabetes. The investigators reverse transcribed all of the isolated RNA, so they sequenced expressed TCRB transcripts. Data came from immunoSEQ multiplex PCR; TCRdb stores just in-frame clones and leaves some out. The profile shows some 400,000 clones, less than 15% of them singletons. Sequencing was done on a sample of naive CD4+ T cells from blood. These receptors originate from a woman aged 18 to 35 in good health.

The chain carries TRBV25-1 and TRBJ2-2, with 12 bases that match TRBD2. The CDR3 has 16 amino acids. The trim removed 1 base at V and 5 bases at J, leaving 2 bases unmatched. Germline CDR1 is MGHDK and CDR2 is SYGVNS. For the CDR3, the DNA is TGTGCCAGCAGTGAATCTAGCGGGAGGGGAACCGGGGAGCTGTTTTTT. Translated: CASSESSGRGTGELFF.

This chain uses TRBV2 with TRBJ2-1; TRBD2 might be the D (6 bases). In germline, CDR1 is SNHLY, CDR2 FYNNEI. The CDR3 has 15 residues. The ends were cut back, 8 bases at V and 2 bases at J, with 16 bases in the middle. The CDR3 is CASFGGLTAYNEQFF. DNA of the CDR3: TGTGCCAGCTTCGGGGGACTCACAGCCTACAATGAGCAGTTCTTC.

The rearrangement joins TRBV20-1 to TRBJ2-1; 10 bases are shared with TRBD1. The V segment lost 6 bases and the J segment 9 bases; nucleotides outside the gene matches: 2. There are 11 residues in the CDR3. Germline CDR1 and CDR2: DFQATT and SNEGSKA (reference sequence). The CDR3 loop is CSAGTGVEQFF. The CDR3 nucleotides are TGCAGTGCGGGGACAGGGGTTGAGCAGTTCTTC.

The chain uses TRBV2 and TRBJ2-1, with 7 bases identical to TRBD1. Germline V gives CDR1 SNHLY, CDR2 FYNNEI. The J segment lost 4 bases and the V segment lost 8 bases, leaving 5 bases of the junction unmatched. The CDR3 has 13 amino acids. CDR3 amino acids: CASVRQGYNEQFF. The CDR3 nucleotides are TGTGCCAGCGTCCGACAGGGATACAATGAGCAGTTCTTC.

This clone was recorded a few times. This chain uses TRBV29-1 with TRBJ2-3; 10 bases fit TRBD1. Germline CDR1 SQVTM, CDR2 ANQGSEA. V dropped 6 bases and J dropped 7; count of bases not matched to a gene: 7. The CDR3 runs to 13 residues. Here the CDR3 reads CSVPGQGPNTQYF. CDR3 DNA: TGCAGCGTACCGGGACAGGGGCCCAATACGCAGTATTTT.

This clone showed up just a few times. This chain joins TRBV29-1 and TRBJ2-3; 8 bases agree with TRBD2. The junction had 3 bases not matched to a gene; V was cut back by 6 bases and J by 4 bases. The CDR3 runs to 12 residues. The germline V gene encodes CDR1 SQVTM and CDR2 ANQGSEA. CDR3 nucleotide sequence: TGCAGCGTCGGGGGGGGATCAGATACGCAGTATTTT. It codes for CSVGGGSDTQYF.

V usage is TRBV28 and J usage is TRBJ2-3, with TRBD1 matching 7 bases. This CDR3 is built from 16 residues. V lost 10 bases and J lost 7; bases outside the gene matches: 20. Germline V CDR1 and CDR2: MDHEN, SYDVKM. The CDR3 DNA reads TGTGCCACGGCGCCTACCGGGACAGCTTTGGGAAATACGCAGTATTTT. Translated: CATAPTGTALGNTQYF.

This clone has a handful of counts. The V call is TRBV7-9, the J call TRBJ2-3; tentative D call: TRBD2 (6 bases). The CDR3 sequence is 14 residues long. Germline-derived CDR1 and CDR2 are SEHNR and FQNEAQ (reference sequence). Trimming stripped 5 bases from V and 2 bases from J, with 11 bases between. The CDR3 here is CASSLGGHTDTQYF. The CDR3 nucleotides are TGTGCCAGCAGCCTGGGAGGCCACACAGATACGCAGTATTTT.

Only a few counts were recorded for this clone. The gene calls are TRBV11-2 and TRBJ2-7; the match to TRBD2 covers 8 bases. The CDR3 totals 15 residues. Trimming at V came to 5 bases and at J to 0 bases, leaving 6 bases not matched to a gene. Germline V gene sequence: CDR1 SGHAT, CDR2 FQNNGV. The CDR3: CASSRLASPSYEQYF. In DNA, the CDR3 is TGTGCCAGCAGCCGACTAGCGAGCCCCTCCTACGAGCAGTACTTC.

The gene calls are TRBV2 and TRBJ2-4; tentatively, D is TRBD1 (6 bases). CDR3 size: 14 residues. Germline V CDR1 and CDR2: SNHLY, FYNNEI. With 0 bases removed from V and 6 bases from J, the gap between germline ends came to 9 bases. The chain's CDR3 is CASSEALQGNIQYF. The CDR3 region has the DNA TGTGCCAGCAGTGAAGCGTTACAGGGAAACATTCAGTACTTC. Complete variable domain (other parts from reference TRBV2 and TRBJ2-4): EPEVTQTPSHQVTQMGQEVILRCVPISNHLYFYWYRQILGQKVEFLVSFYNNEISEKSEIFDDQFSVERPDGSNFTLKIRSTKLEDSAMYFCASSEALQGNIQYFGAGTRLSVL.

This clone was observed a handful of times. The gene calls are TRBV5-6 and TRBJ2-1; TRBD2 matches at 7 bases. The germline V gene encodes CDR1 SGHDT and CDR2 YYEEEE. The CDR3 length is 11 residues. J was trimmed by 11 bases and V by 7 bases; bases with no gene match: 6. CDR3 DNA: TGTGCCAGCTCTTCTAGCGGTCAGCAGTTCTTC. Its protein is CASSSSGQQFF.

A few counts support this clone. The genes are TRBV7-2 and TRBJ2-3; D unclear. This CDR3 comprises 14 residues. V was cut by 5 bases and J by 3 bases, with 12 bases left in between. CDR1 is SGHTA, CDR2 FQGNSA, per germline. The CDR3 bases are TGTGCCAGCAGCCTGTCGGTGCGGACAGATACGCAGTATTTT. Translating it yields CASSLSVRTDTQYF.

Only a few counts were recorded for this clone. The chain joins TRBV7-9 to TRBJ1-4; TRBD1 agrees at 9 bases. The CDR3 length is 14 residues. Germline V gene lookup returns CDR1 SEHNR and CDR2 FQNEAQ (reference sequence). Unmatched junction bases numbered 3, after V lost 5 bases and J lost 5 bases. The chain's CDR3 is CASSIGQGNEKLFF. The CDR3 DNA follows: TGTGCCAGCAGCATCGGACAGGGGAATGAAAAACTGTTTTTT.

The J gene is TRBJ2-5, the V gene TRBV7-9; 8 nucleotides agree with TRBD2. The CDR3 runs to 14 residues. Germline loops: CDR1 SEHNR, CDR2 FQNEAQ (reference sequence). V was clipped by 4 bases and J by 2 bases; unmatched bases: 3. The CDR3 coding sequence is TGTGCCAGCAGCTATAGCGGGGTTCAAGAGACCCAGTACTTC. Its protein product is CASSYSGVQETQYF. Based on the CDR3 plus reference TRBV7-9 and TRBJ2-5, the full variable domain is DTGVSQNPRHKITKRGQNVTFRCDPISEHNRLYWYRQTLGQGPEFLTYFQNEAQLEKSRLLSDRFSAERPKGSFSTLEIQRTEQGDSAMYLCASSYSGVQETQYFGPGTRLLVL.

This clone was observed a few times. CDR3 DNA sequence: TGCGCCAGCAGCCACAAAGGGGACTACGAGCAGTACTTC. Protein product: CASSHKGDYEQYF. V is TRBV4-3 and J is TRBJ2-7, with D maybe TRBD1 (5 bases). This CDR3 is built from 13 residues. Looked up from germline, CDR1 is LGHNA and CDR2 is YSLEER. With 3 bases removed from V and 3 bases from J, the gap between germline ends came to 9 bases.

The chain joins TRBV19 to TRBJ2-2; possible D gene TRBD2, 5 bases. V lost 7 bases and J lost 3, with 12 bases in between. Germline V gene sequence: CDR1 LNHDA, CDR2 SQIVND (reference sequence). The CDR3 totals 14 residues. CDR3 DNA: TGTGCCAGTAAACGCGGGCTGGACACCGGGGAGCTGTTTTTT. It specifies CASKRGLDTGELFF. Variable domain in full (rest from reference TRBV19 and TRBJ2-2): DGGITQSPKYLFRKEGQNVTLSCEQNLNHDAMYWYRQDPGQGLRLIYYSQIVNDFQKGDIAEGYSVSREKKESFPLTVTSAQKNPTAFYLCASKRGLDTGELFFGEGSRLTVL.

The rearrangement links TRBV7-2 to TRBJ2-3; D is uncertain. Germline V gives CDR1 SGHTA, CDR2 FQGNSA. Between the trimmed V and J ends, which lost 2 bases and 4 bases, there was a span of 7 bases. This CDR3 is built from 13 residues. CDR3 residues: CASSLSVADTQYF. In nucleotides, the CDR3 is TGTGCCAGCAGCTTATCGGTGGCAGATACGCAGTATTTT. Looking up the rest from reference TRBV7-2 and TRBJ2-3 gives the full variable domain: GAGVSQSPSNKVTEKGKDVELRCDPISGHTALYWYRQSLGQGLEFLIYFQGNSAPDKSGLPSDRFSAERTGGSVSTLTIQRTQQEDSAVYLCASSLSVADTQYFGPGTRLTVL.

This clone turned up a few times. The gene calls are TRBV29-1 and TRBJ2-1; 8 positions match TRBD2. The trim removed 1 base at V and 4 bases at J, leaving 3 bases unmatched. Germline loops: CDR1 SQVTM, CDR2 ANQGSEA. This CDR3 has 14 residues. In nucleotides, the CDR3 is TGCAGCGTTGAAGGTAGCGGGGCTTACAATGAGCAGTTCTTC. Amino acids: CSVEGSGAYNEQFF.

This clone was recorded a few times. The chain uses TRBV5-1 and TRBJ1-5, with D tentatively TRBD1 (6 bases). The CDR3 spans 14 residues. V was shortened by 4 bases and J by 4 bases, with 12 bases between the two germline ends. Germline CDR1 is SGHRS and CDR2 is YFSETQ. CDR3 bases: TGCGCCAGCAGCCCGGACAGTTTAAATCAGCCCCAGCATTTT. Its protein product is CASSPDSLNQPQHF.

The V gene is TRBV6-6, the J gene TRBJ2-1; TRBD2 aligns across 11 bases. With V trimmed by 2 bases and J by 7 bases, 4 bases remained unmatched. The germline V gene has CDR1 MNHNY and CDR2 SVGAGI (reference sequence). This CDR3 is 15 amino acids long. CDR3 sequence: CASSYLTSGKNEQFF. CDR3 bases: TGTGCCAGCAGTTACCTGACTAGCGGGAAAAATGAGCAGTTCTTC.

The J gene is TRBJ2-7, the V gene TRBV28, with no clear D. The V end lost 8 bases, the J end lost 4 bases, and 12 bases lay between the germline ends. The CDR3 sequence is 12 residues long. The V gene's germline CDR1 is MDHEN and CDR2 SYDVKM. CDR3 bases: TGTGCCAGCCTTACTGCCCCGTACGAGCAGTACTTC. Its translation: CASLTAPYEQYF. The full variable domain, in which reference TRBV28 and TRBJ2-7 provide the parts outside the CDR3, is DVKVTQSSRYLVKRTGEKVFLECVQDMDHENMFWYRQDPGLGLRLIYFSYDVKMKEKGDIPEGYSVSREKKERFSLILESASTNQTSMYLCASLTAPYEQYFGPGTRLTVT.

This clone was observed a handful of times. The chain is built from TRBV2 and TRBJ1-2; 10 bases line up with TRBD1. Germline CDR1 reads SNHLY; CDR2 reads FYNNEI. The V and J ends lost 6 bases and 4 bases, in that order; junction bases with no gene match: 8. The CDR3 is made up of 15 amino acids. CDR3 DNA sequence: TGTGCCAGCAGCTCCGGACAGGGGGTAGTCTATGGCTACACCTTC. This codes for CASSSGQGVVYGYTF.

This clone appeared a few times. V gene TRBV5-6 combines with J gene TRBJ1-5; TRBD1 aligns across 8 bases. With V trimmed by 3 bases and J by 6 bases, 5 bases remained unmatched. The CDR3 length is 14 residues. Per germline, CDR1 SGHDT and CDR2 YYEEEE. CDR3: CASSYGQGGQPQHF. The CDR3 nucleotides read TGTGCCAGCAGCTACGGACAGGGCGGTCAGCCCCAGCATTTT. Looking up the rest from reference TRBV5-6 and TRBJ1-5 gives the full variable domain: DAGVTQSPTHLIKTRGQQVTLRCSPKSGHDTVSWYQQALGQGPQFIFQYYEEEERQRGNFPDRFSGHQFPNYSSELNVNALLLGDSALYLCASSYGQGGQPQHFGDGTRLSIL.

This clone was seen more than once but under ten times. The genes are TRBV30 and TRBJ1-1, with D possibly matching TRBD1 (5 bases). Germline-derived CDR1 and CDR2 are GTSNPN and SVGIG (reference sequence). The ends were cut back, 4 bases at V and 0 bases at J, with 9 bases in the middle. The CDR3 runs 13 residues. CDR3 bases: TGTGCCTGGAAACGACAGCTGAACACTGAAGCTTTCTTT. Translation: CAWKRQLNTEAFF.

This clone was seen a handful of times. This chain uses TRBV30 with TRBJ2-1, with a tentative D call TRBD1 (7 bases). Germline V gives CDR1 GTSNPN, CDR2 SVGIG (reference sequence). CDR3 size: 15 residues. Trimming shortened V by 5 bases and J by 4 bases, and 18 bases separated the two germline ends. CDR3 protein: CAWGPKTGRYNEQFF. In DNA, the CDR3 is TGTGCCTGGGGCCCAAAGACAGGGAGGTACAATGAGCAGTTCTTC.

This clone has only a few counts. The chain links TRBV30 to TRBJ1-2; D is unclear. V lost 1 base and J 4 bases, leaving 13 bases between the germline ends. The CDR3 has 14 amino acids. CDR1 and CDR2 from the germline V gene are GTSNPN and SVGIG (reference sequence). DNA of the CDR3: TGTGCCTGGAGTGCTCTATTACTGTCCTATGGCTACACCTTC. It codes for CAWSALLLSYGYTF.

This chain connects TRBV5-1 to TRBJ2-7; 11 nucleotides match TRBD2. Germline V gene data show CDR1 as SGHRS and CDR2 as YFSETQ. The CDR3 runs to 15 residues. The J segment lost 2 bases and the V segment lost 5 bases, leaving 6 bases of the junction unmatched. The chain's CDR3 is CASRTGTSGAYEQYF. The CDR3 region has the DNA TGCGCCAGCAGGACCGGGACTAGCGGCGCCTACGAGCAGTACTTC.

This clone occurred a few times. The chain links TRBV28 to TRBJ1-5; the match to TRBD1 covers 8 bases. CDR1 and CDR2 from the germline V gene are MDHEN and SYDVKM. This CDR3 is built from 15 residues. Germline trimming cut 5 bases from V and 7 bases from J; bases unmatched to any gene: 10. The CDR3 sequence is CASSHYTGGQQPQHF. The CDR3 DNA follows: TGTGCCAGCAGTCACTATACAGGGGGACAACAGCCCCAGCATTTT.

The table lists this clone with a few counts. The J gene is TRBJ1-3, the V gene TRBV6-1; D ambiguous. The ends were cut back, 1 base at V and 0 bases at J, with 10 bases in the middle. The germline gives CDR1 MNHNS, CDR2 SASEGT. The CDR3 spans 16 residues. CDR3 bases: TGTGCCAGCAGTGAAGGGCAGGCCTTCTCTGGAAACACCATATATTTT. Its protein product is CASSEGQAFSGNTIYF.

This chain links TRBV14 with TRBJ2-5; 8 positions match TRBD1. CDR1 is SGHDN, CDR2 FVKESK, per germline. The CDR3 covers 18 residues. J lost 2 bases, V lost 4 bases, and 15 bases had no gene match. CDR3 residues: CASSLGQIRDRIQETQYF. The CDR3 DNA follows: TGTGCCAGCAGCCTTGGGCAAATCCGGGACAGGATTCAAGAGACCCAGTACTTC. Using reference TRBV14 and TRBJ2-5 for the parts outside the CDR3, the full variable domain is EAGVTQFPSHSVIEKGQTVTLRCDPISGHDNLYWYRRVMGKEIKFLLHFVKESKQDESGMPNNRFLAERTGGTYSTLKVQPAELEDSGVYFCASSLGQIRDRIQETQYFGPGTRLLVL.

This chain connects TRBV11-1 to TRBJ2-1; TRBD1 aligns across 7 bases. V lost 0 bases, J lost 3 bases, and 5 bases stayed unmatched. Germline loops: CDR1 SGHAT, CDR2 FQDESV (reference sequence). This CDR3 contains 16 residues. The CDR3 sequence is CASSLADRRSYNEQFF. DNA for the CDR3: TGTGCCAGCAGCTTAGCGGACAGGAGAAGCTACAATGAGCAGTTCTTC. The variable domain in full, completed from reference TRBV11-1 and TRBJ2-1, reads EAEVAQSPRYKITEKSQAVAFWCDPISGHATLYWYRQILGQGPELLVQFQDESVVDDSQLPKDRFSAERLKGVDSTLKIQPAELGDSAMYLCASSLADRRSYNEQFFGPGTRLTVL.

The chain uses TRBV7-3 and TRBJ2-1; 10 nucleotides line up with TRBD2. With V trimmed by 5 bases and J by 7 bases, 8 bases remained unmatched. There are 15 residues in the CDR3. Germline V CDR1 and CDR2: SGHTA, FQGTGA. CDR3 loop: CASSLSGTSANEQFF. CDR3 nucleotide sequence: TGTGCCAGCAGCCTTTCCGGGACTAGCGCTAATGAGCAGTTCTTC.